The 10 T cell receptor beta chains reported below all come from one sample, sequenced in a study of T cell repertoires in cytomegalovirus infection. TCRdb re-called the reads through MiXCR, storing one row per CDR3 protein. This sample has hundreds of thousands of distinct CDR3 sequences, with roughly 35% found just once. The sample comprised PBMCs. All receptors come from a human donor in good health (CMV status not recorded). Some clones in this sample may be carry-over from other donors' samples.

This clonotype was counted only a few times. The V call is TRBV14, the J call TRBJ2-3; either TRBD1 or TRBD2 may fit D (6 bases each). There are 14 residues in the CDR3. Germline CDR1 is SGHDN and CDR2 is FVKESK. V dropped 0 bases and J dropped 5 bases, with 9 bases sitting between them. The DNA for the CDR3 is TGTGCCAGCAGCCAAGATCGGGGGCAAGATACGCAGTATTTT. Residues: CASSQDRGQDTQYF.

This rearrangement joins TRBV28 to TRBJ1-3, with 12 bases that match TRBD1. Germline assignment: CDR1 MDHEN and CDR2 SYDVKM. The CDR3 consists of 15 residues. The junction had 3 bases not matched to a gene; V was cut back by 7 bases and J by 2 bases. DNA of the CDR3: TGTGCCAGCATAGGGACAGGGGGCGCTGGAAACACCATATATTTT. It encodes CASIGTGGAGNTIYF. Variable domain in full (rest from reference TRBV28 and TRBJ1-3): DVKVTQSSRYLVKRTGEKVFLECVQDMDHENMFWYRQDPGLGLRLIYFSYDVKMKEKGDIPEGYSVSREKKERFSLILESASTNQTSMYLCASIGTGGAGNTIYFGEGSWLTVV.

This chain joins TRBV20-1 and TRBJ2-3; 9 positions match TRBD2. CDR1 and CDR2 (germline): DFQATT, SNEGSKA (reference sequence). There are 19 residues in the CDR3. Trimming cost V 8 bases and J 5 bases; bases outside gene matches: 26. CDR3 amino acids: CSSAPTAASRGGQLDTQYF. CDR3 in DNA: TGCAGTTCTGCCCCAACGGCCGCCTCGCGGGGGGGCCAGTTAGATACGCAGTATTTT.

This clonotype was seen more than once but under ten times. The CDR3 region has the DNA TGCGCCAGCAGGGGACAGGGTAACACGCAGTATTTT. It yields the protein CASRGQGNTQYF. The chain couples TRBV10-2 to TRBJ2-3, with 9 bases aligning to TRBD1. The CDR3 is 12 residues long. V was clipped by 6 bases and J by 9 bases; unmatched bases: 4. CDR1 WSHSY and CDR2 SAAADI come from the germline V gene.

The CDR3 region is CASSTPAGGSNEQFF. The DNA for the CDR3 is TGTGCCAGCAGTACCCCAGCGGGAGGGTCCAATGAGCAGTTCTTC. This sequence joins TRBV6-2 or TRBV6-3 and TRBJ2-1, with 10 bases that match TRBD2. The CDR3 consists of 15 residues. CDR1 is MNHEY, CDR2 SVGEGT, per germline. The ends lost 5 bases at V and 6 bases at J; junction bases unmatched: 7.

In its sample, this clonotype was seen many times. The chain is built from TRBV7-2 and TRBJ1-1; tentatively, D is TRBD1 (6 bases). V lost 3 bases to trimming and J lost 1 base, with 12 bases between them. The CDR3 loop spans 15 amino acids. Germline-derived CDR1 and CDR2 are SGHTA and FQGNSA. In DNA form, the CDR3 reads TGTGCCAGCAGCTTTGTATGGGGGCGGAACACTGAAGCTTTCTTT. As protein: CASSFVWGRNTEAFF.

This sequence joins TRBV27 and TRBJ1-1; D gene ambiguous. Trimming took off 3 bases at V and 2 bases at J, with 10 bases between the two ends. The CDR3 runs to 14 residues. Germline loops: CDR1 MNHEY, CDR2 SMNVEV (reference sequence). Here the CDR3 reads CASSFRSANTEAFF. DNA of the CDR3: TGTGCCAGCAGTTTCCGGTCAGCTAACACTGAAGCTTTCTTT.

This clonotype was seen more than once but under ten times. The chain carries TRBV5-6 and TRBJ2-7, with D unclear. Germline V gene data show CDR1 as SGHDT and CDR2 as YYEEEE. The CDR3 runs to 14 residues. The germline V and J ends were trimmed by 3 bases and 7 bases, with 17 bases remaining between them. The CDR3, as DNA: TGTGCCAGCAGCTGGGCGACTGGGGTTGGGGAGCAGTACTTC. Translated, it gives CASSWATGVGEQYF.

This clonotype was counted a few times. This CDR3 reads CASSPLPGPTSGGKLFF. The CDR3 coding sequence is TGTGCCAGCAGCCCCCTCCCCGGACCGACCTCAGGGGGAAAACTGTTTTTT. This chain joins TRBV7-2 and TRBJ1-4; 7 bases are a match to TRBD1. The V and J ends lost 5 bases and 10 bases, in that order; junction bases with no gene match: 19. The CDR3 extends over 17 amino acids. Germline CDR1 SGHTA, CDR2 FQGNSA.

This clonotype was seen a handful of times. At one end, the junction sequence differs from germline, possibly due to a read error. The V call is TRBV28, the J call TRBJ2-1, with 9 bases fitting TRBD2. CDR1 and CDR2 (germline): MDHEN, SYDVKM. This CDR3 spans 14 amino acids. The CDR3 protein is CAISRSGSEDEQFF. CDR3 nucleotide sequence: TGTGCCATCAGTCGTAGCGGGAGTGAGGATGAGCAGTTCTTC.